This T cell receptor beta chain was sequenced during a study of T cells in Graves' hyperthyroidism and ophthalmopathy. RNA transcripts served as the template for amplifying TCR beta CDR3 regions. Initially, a first-round RT-PCR of the TCR CDR3 employed the HTBI primer set. TCRdb fed the multiplex PCR reads into MiXCR, producing one record per CDR3 protein. Of fewer than 900,000 distinct CDR3 sequences detected, around a sixth appear once; the ten largest clones hold 16%. Germline V lookup: CDR1 DFQATT, CDR2 SNEGSKA (reference sequence). V dropped 5 bases and J dropped 4; count of bases not matched to a gene: 3. The CDR3 contains 15 residues. Participants, patients aged 18 to 65, had newly diagnosed hyperthyroidism with a duration under 2 months. Exclusion of a patient resulted from uncontrolled infection, other autoimmune disease, pregnancy or lactation. The PBMCs were sourced from fresh peripheral blood (more than 8.5 ml).

This sequence joins TRBV20-1 and TRBJ2-1, with TRBD2 matching 15 bases. The source of this sequence is a woman in her 50s with Graves' hyperthyroidism that later progressed to Graves' ophthalmopathy. What was sequenced was blood. CDR3 nucleotide sequence: TGCAGTGCTGGCGGGACTAGCGGGGGGTACAATGAGCAGTTCTTC. This translates into CSAGGTSGGYNEQFF.